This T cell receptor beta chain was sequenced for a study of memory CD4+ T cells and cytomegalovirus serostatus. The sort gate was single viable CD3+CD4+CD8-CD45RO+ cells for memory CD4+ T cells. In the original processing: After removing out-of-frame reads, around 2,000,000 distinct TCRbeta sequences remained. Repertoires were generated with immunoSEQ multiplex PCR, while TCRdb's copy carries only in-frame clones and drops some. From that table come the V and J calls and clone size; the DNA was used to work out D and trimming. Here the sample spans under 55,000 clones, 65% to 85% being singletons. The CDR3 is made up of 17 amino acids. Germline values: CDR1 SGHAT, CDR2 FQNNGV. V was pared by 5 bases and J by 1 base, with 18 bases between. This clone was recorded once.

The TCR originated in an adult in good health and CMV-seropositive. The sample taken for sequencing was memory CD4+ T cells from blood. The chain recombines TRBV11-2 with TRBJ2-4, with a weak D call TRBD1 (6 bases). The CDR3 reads CASSNHQGRKAKNIQYF. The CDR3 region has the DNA TGTGCCAGCAGCAACCATCAGGGGCGAAAGGCCAAAAACATTCAGTACTTC.